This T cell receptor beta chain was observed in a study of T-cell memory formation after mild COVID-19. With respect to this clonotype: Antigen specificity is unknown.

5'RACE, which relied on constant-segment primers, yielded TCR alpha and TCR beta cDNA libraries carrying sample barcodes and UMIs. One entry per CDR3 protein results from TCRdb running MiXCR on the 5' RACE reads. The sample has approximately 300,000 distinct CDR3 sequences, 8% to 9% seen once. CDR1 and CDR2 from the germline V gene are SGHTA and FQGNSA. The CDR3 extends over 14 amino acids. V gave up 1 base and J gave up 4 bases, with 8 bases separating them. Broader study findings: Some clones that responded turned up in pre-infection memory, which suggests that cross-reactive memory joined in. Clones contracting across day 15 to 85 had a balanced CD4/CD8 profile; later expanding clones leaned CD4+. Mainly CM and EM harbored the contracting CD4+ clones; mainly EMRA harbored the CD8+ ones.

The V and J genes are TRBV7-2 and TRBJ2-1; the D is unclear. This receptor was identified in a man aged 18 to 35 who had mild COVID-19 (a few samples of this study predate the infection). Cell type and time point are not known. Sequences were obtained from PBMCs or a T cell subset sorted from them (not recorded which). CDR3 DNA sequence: TGTGCCAGCAGCTTAGAGGGCGATTACAATGAGCAGTTCTTC. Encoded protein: CASSLEGDYNEQFF.